These 27 T cell receptor beta chains were all obtained from the same sample, sequenced in a study of blood T cell repertoires in COVID-19. Here immunoSEQ multiplex PCR was the method, and the copy in TCRdb shows in-frame clones only, minus some. The data contain around 100,000 clones, roughly 85% of them singletons. The specimen was peripheral blood. These receptors were obtained from a man between 65 and 85 years old with active or convalescent COVID-19.

The rearrangement joins TRBV28 to TRBJ1-6; D is uncertain. The CDR3 runs 15 residues. Per the germline V gene, CDR1 is MDHEN and CDR2 is SYDVKM. Trimming shortened V by 4 bases and J by 9 bases, and 16 bases separated the two germline ends. CDR3 loop: CASSSDTGLGSPLHF. The CDR3, as DNA: TGTGCCAGCAGTTCAGACACTGGACTTGGTTCACCCCTCCACTTT. Using reference TRBV28 and TRBJ1-6 for the parts outside the CDR3, the full variable domain is DVKVTQSSRYLVKRTGEKVFLECVQDMDHENMFWYRQDPGLGLRLIYFSYDVKMKEKGDIPEGYSVSREKKERFSLILESASTNQTSMYLCASSSDTGLGSPLHFGNGTRLTVT.

This clone was recorded only once. The J gene is TRBJ1-1, the V gene TRBV19, with 7 bases identical to TRBD1. The CDR3 contains 16 residues. The V segment lost 6 bases and the J segment 0 bases; nucleotides outside the gene matches: 10. From germline, CDR1 is LNHDA and CDR2 SQIVND (reference sequence). CDR3 nucleotide sequence: TGTGCCAGTAGAACCGATCCGGGACAGCTGAACACTGAAGCTTTCTTT. Translation gives CASRTDPGQLNTEAFF.

The chain links TRBV28 to TRBJ2-3; 10 bases line up with TRBD1. With V trimmed by 6 bases and J by 4 bases, 7 bases remained unmatched. Looked up from germline, CDR1 is MDHEN and CDR2 is SYDVKM. The CDR3 runs 15 residues. CDR3 DNA: TGTGCCAGCAGCACCACCGGGACAGGGGCAGATACGCAGTATTTT. Protein product: CASSTTGTGADTQYF. The full variable domain, its missing parts supplied by reference TRBV28 and TRBJ2-3, is DVKVTQSSRYLVKRTGEKVFLECVQDMDHENMFWYRQDPGLGLRLIYFSYDVKMKEKGDIPEGYSVSREKKERFSLILESASTNQTSMYLCASSTTGTGADTQYFGPGTRLTVL.

The chain employs TRBV13 and TRBJ2-3; tentative D call: TRBD2 (6 bases). This CDR3 region has 16 residues. The V end was cut by 2 bases, the J end by 3 bases, with 15 bases between. The V gene's germline CDR1 is PRHDT and CDR2 FYEKMQ (reference sequence). The CDR3 loop is CASSLRQRVGTDTQYF. The CDR3 DNA is TGTGCCAGCAGCTTAAGACAGCGGGTGGGTACAGATACGCAGTATTTT.

The chain combines TRBV7-2 with TRBJ2-7, with no clear D. Trimming took 5 bases from V and 2 from J, leaving 13 bases between them. The length of the CDR3 is 14 residues. CDR1 SGHTA and CDR2 FQGNSA come from the germline V gene. In nucleotides, the CDR3 is TGTGCCAGCAGCCCCGGCCGACTCGCCTACGAGCAGTACTTC. Its translation: CASSPGRLAYEQYF. Drawing the rest from reference TRBV7-2 and TRBJ2-7, the complete variable domain is GAGVSQSPSNKVTEKGKDVELRCDPISGHTALYWYRQSLGQGLEFLIYFQGNSAPDKSGLPSDRFSAERTGGSVSTLTIQRTQQEDSAVYLCASSPGRLAYEQYFGPGTRLTVT.

The chain uses TRBV5-4 and TRBJ1-3, with a possible D match to TRBD1 (6 bases). Germline CDR1 is SGHNT and CDR2 is YYREEE (reference sequence). V dropped 2 bases and J dropped 0 bases, with 15 bases sitting between them. This CDR3 is 17 amino acids long. The CDR3 loop is CASSFPGGPNSGNTIYF. The CDR3 coding sequence is TGTGCCAGCAGCTTTCCGGGGGGGCCCAACTCTGGAAACACCATATATTTT.

This clone was observed once. The chain uses TRBV6-5 and TRBJ2-5; a weak D match, TRBD1 (5 bases). The V and J ends lost 5 bases and 5 bases respectively, with 12 bases between them. The CDR3 contains 13 residues. Germline lookup yields CDR1 MNHEY and CDR2 SVGAGI. The CDR3 sequence is CASSLRQTETQYF. CDR3 DNA: TGTGCCAGCAGTCTGAGACAGACGGAGACCCAGTACTTC.

The rearrangement joins TRBV29-1 to TRBJ2-2; 10 nucleotides match TRBD1. Germline trimming cut 4 bases from V and 3 bases from J; bases unmatched to any gene: 5. The CDR3 runs to 15 residues. Per germline, CDR1 SQVTM and CDR2 ANQGSEA. CDR3 DNA sequence: TGCAGCGTTGCGGGACAGGGGTGGCACACCGGGGAGCTGTTTTTT. Residues: CSVAGQGWHTGELFF.

The count of this clone is one. J is TRBJ1-1 and V is TRBV27; possible D gene TRBD1, 6 bases. Trimming left V 8 bases short and J 5 bases short, with 15 bases between. This CDR3 comprises 13 residues. CDR1 and CDR2 from the germline V gene are MNHEY and SMNVEV (reference sequence). CDR3 sequence: CASRVTGRTEAFF. CDR3 sequence (DNA): TGTGCCAGCCGGGTGACAGGACGTACTGAAGCTTTCTTT.

The chain couples TRBV27 to TRBJ2-1, with 15 bases identical to TRBD2. CDR1 MNHEY and CDR2 SMNVEV come from the germline V gene (reference sequence). CDR3 length: 17 residues. V lost 2 bases, J lost 8 bases, and 7 bases stayed unmatched. In nucleotides, the CDR3 is TGTGCCAGCAGTTTAAATTTAGGACTAGCGGGAGGGTATGAGCAGTTCTTC. This translates into CASSLNLGLAGGYEQFF.

The chain has TRBV5-1 and TRBJ2-7; TRBD1 matches 7 bases. V trimming: 1 base; J trimming: 0 bases; junction bases outside the gene matches: 4. Looked up from germline, CDR1 is SGHRS and CDR2 is YFSETQ. The CDR3 has 15 amino acids. The CDR3 DNA sequence: TGCGCCAGCAGCTTGCTGGGGGACAGCTCCTACGAGCAGTACTTC. It is translated as CASSLLGDSSYEQYF.

This clone is labeled as medium-sized (0.01 to 0.1%). This rearrangement joins TRBV7-3 to TRBJ2-2; TRBD1 is a possible D gene (7 bases). This CDR3 comprises 15 residues. The germline V gene has CDR1 SGHTA and CDR2 FQGTGA. Trimming cost V 5 bases and J 4 bases, with 14 bases left between them. In DNA, the CDR3 is TGTGCCAGCAGCCCTGACAGGGAGGTCACCGGGGAGCTGTTTTTT. It translates to CASSPDREVTGELFF.

The V gene is TRBV6-5, the J gene TRBJ1-5; TRBD1 agrees at 8 bases. The CDR3 has 14 amino acids. V lost 7 bases to trimming and J lost 6 bases; unmatched junction nucleotides: 8. Germline loops: CDR1 MNHEY, CDR2 SVGAGI. The DNA for the CDR3 is TGTGCCAGCACCTTGACAGGGGCAGGTCAGCCCCAGCATTTT. As protein: CASTLTGAGQPQHF.

This clone was picked up a small number of times. Here the CDR3 DNA reads TGCGCCAGCAGCCGATCTTCGGGGAACACTGAAGCTTTCTTT. Translated: CASSRSSGNTEAFF. V and J are TRBV5-1 and TRBJ1-1; no clear D. CDR1 SGHRS and CDR2 YFSETQ come from the germline V gene. The V and J ends lost 4 bases and 1 base respectively, with 11 bases between them. This CDR3 is 14 amino acids long. Full variable domain (missing parts from reference TRBV5-1 and TRBJ1-1): KAGVTQTPRYLIKTRGQQVTLSCSPISGHRSVSWYQQTPGQGLQFLFEYFSETQRNKGNFPGRFSGRQFSNSRSEMNVSTLELGDSALYLCASSRSSGNTEAFFGQGTRLTVV.

The chain is built from TRBV5-1 and TRBJ2-3; D gene ambiguous. CDR1 and CDR2 (germline): SGHRS, YFSETQ. The length of the CDR3 is 13 residues. V lost 7 bases, J lost 2 bases, and 11 bases lay in between. The CDR3: CASASGPTDTQYF. CDR3 DNA sequence: TGCGCCAGCGCCTCAGGCCCCACAGATACGCAGTATTTT.

The chain is built from TRBV30 and TRBJ2-3; no firm D call. V was pared by 3 bases and J by 4 bases, with 14 bases between. The CDR3 spans 14 residues. The germline V gene encodes CDR1 GTSNPN and CDR2 SVGIG (reference sequence). CDR3 loop: CAWRRFSTSDTQYF. As DNA, the CDR3 is TGTGCCTGGAGACGGTTTAGCACCTCAGATACGCAGTATTTT.

This clone has only a few counts. The chain is built from TRBV3-1 (or the pseudogene TRBV3-2) and TRBJ2-2, with D maybe TRBD2 (5 bases). V lost 10 bases and J 4 bases, leaving 13 bases between the germline ends. The CDR3 runs to 13 residues. Per the germline V gene, CDR1 is LGHDT and CDR2 is YNNKEL (reference sequence). CDR3 in amino acids: CATQPEGTGELFF. The DNA of the CDR3 is TGTGCCACCCAACCAGAGGGCACCGGGGAGCTGTTTTTT.

J is TRBJ2-3 and V is TRBV15, with a possible D match to TRBD1 (6 bases). The CDR3 extends over 16 amino acids. The germline CDR1 and CDR2 sequences are LNHNV and YYDKDF (reference sequence). V shed 1 base and J shed 0 bases, with 11 bases lying between them. Here the CDR3 DNA reads TGTGCCACCAGCAGAGCCGGGACAACTAGCACAGATACGCAGTATTTT. Its translation: CATSRAGTTSTDTQYF. Using reference TRBV15 and TRBJ2-3 for the parts outside the CDR3, the full variable domain is DAMVIQNPRYQVTQFGKPVTLSCSQTLNHNVMYWYQQKSSQAPKLLFHYYDKDFNNEADTPDNFQSRRPNTSFCFLDIRSPGLGDTAMYLCATSRAGTTSTDTQYFGPGTRLTVL.

This clone has more than one count but fewer than ten. V usage is TRBV7-2 and J usage is TRBJ2-3; 9 positions match TRBD2. Looked up from germline, CDR1 is SGHTA and CDR2 is FQGNSA. The CDR3 sequence is 15 residues long. J gave up 0 bases and V 5 bases, and 3 bases lay outside the gene matches. CDR3 sequence reads: CASSTTSGSTDTQYF. CDR3 coding DNA: TGTGCCAGCAGCACGACTAGCGGCAGCACAGATACGCAGTATTTT. The full variable domain, completed using reference TRBV7-2 and TRBJ2-3, is GAGVSQSPSNKVTEKGKDVELRCDPISGHTALYWYRQSLGQGLEFLIYFQGNSAPDKSGLPSDRFSAERTGGSVSTLTIQRTQQEDSAVYLCASSTTSGSTDTQYFGPGTRLTVL.

The rearrangement links TRBV7-8 to TRBJ1-6, with 7 bases lining up with TRBD1. The ends lost 7 bases at V and 0 bases at J; junction bases unmatched: 9. The CDR3 length is 17 residues. The germline V gene encodes CDR1 SGHVS and CDR2 FQNEAQ. CDR3 nucleotides: TGTGCCAGCACCCGACAGGGCCGAAGCTCCTATAATTCACCCCTCCACTTT. Translated: CASTRQGRSSYNSPLHF.

As DNA, the CDR3 is TGTGCCAGCAGTCCAGACTCGGGAGAGACCCAGTACTTC. Its protein product is CASSPDSGETQYF. V gene TRBV12-3 or TRBV12-4 combines with J gene TRBJ2-5; the D is unclear. The V end was cut by 5 bases, the J end by 4 bases, with 11 bases between. The CDR3 totals 13 residues.

The chain has TRBV4-1 and TRBJ2-7, with 11 bases fitting TRBD1. The CDR3 loop spans 15 amino acids. Germline CDR1 reads MGHRA; CDR2 reads YSYEKL. The junction had 4 bases not matched to a gene; V was cut back by 4 bases and J by 2 bases. CDR3 sequence: CASSRPGQGAYEQYF. The CDR3 DNA follows: TGCGCCAGCAGCCGACCGGGACAGGGGGCCTACGAGCAGTACTTC.

This chain uses TRBV4-3 with TRBJ2-5; TRBD2 agrees at 11 bases. The V and J ends lost 4 bases and 5 bases, in that order; junction bases with no gene match: 3. Germline CDR1 reads LGHNA; CDR2 reads YSLEER. The CDR3 consists of 14 residues. CDR3 in amino acids: CASSLAGGQETQYF. CDR3 coding DNA: TGCGCCAGCAGCCTAGCGGGGGGGCAGGAGACCCAGTACTTC.

The chain carries TRBV3-1 (or the pseudogene TRBV3-2) and TRBJ2-3; a possible D gene is TRBD2 (6 bases). V lost 0 bases to trimming and J lost 1 base, with 11 bases between them. The CDR3 runs 16 residues. Germline V CDR1 and CDR2: LGHDT, YNNKEL (reference sequence). The CDR3 DNA reads as TGTGCCAGCAGCCAAGATTCGGGAGATGGCACAGATACGCAGTATTTT. It specifies CASSQDSGDGTDTQYF.

This chain joins TRBV12-3 or TRBV12-4 and TRBJ2-5; 7 positions agree with TRBD1. The V gene end was trimmed by 5 bases and the J gene end by 2 bases; junction bases not matched to a gene: 2. The CDR3 sequence is 13 residues long. CDR3 region: CASSRDSQETQYF. The CDR3 nucleotides are TGTGCCAGCAGTAGGGACAGTCAAGAGACCCAGTACTTC.

As concerns this clone: Other DNA sequences in this specimen translate into the identical CDR3. The chain recombines TRBV27 with TRBJ2-3; 11 nucleotides match TRBD2. The CDR3 spans 16 residues. The V gene's germline CDR1 is MNHEY and CDR2 SMNVEV (reference sequence). V was pared by 5 bases and J by 3 bases, with 7 bases of the junction left unmatched. This chain's CDR3 is CASSPLAGDGTDTQYF. The CDR3 DNA follows: TGTGCCAGCAGTCCACTAGCGGGAGATGGGACAGATACGCAGTATTTT.

The rearrangement links TRBV7-9 to TRBJ2-1, with 9 nucleotides matching TRBD1. The CDR3 sequence is 17 residues long. After removal of 5 bases from V and 5 bases from J, the junction contained 13 bases not matched to a gene. Germline-derived CDR1 and CDR2 are SEHNR and FQNEAQ (reference sequence). CDR3 DNA: TGTGCCAGCAGCCGTTGGACAGGGGAGGGGACACACAATGAGCAGTTCTTC. As protein: CASSRWTGEGTHNEQFF.